The source of this T cell receptor beta chain is a study of blood T cell repertoires in COVID-19. Study background: The analysed material was cDNA or gDNA that came from T cells, B-cell-depleted T cells, or PBMCs.

The CDR3 extends over 13 amino acids. Germline trimming cut 5 bases from V and 4 bases from J; bases unmatched to any gene: 2. Germline V gene sequence: CDR1 SGHVS, CDR2 FNYEAQ. Produced via immunoSEQ multiplex PCR; TCRdb's table is partial and in-frame only. The table records approximately 290,000 clones, more than 85% of them present only once. This receptor was identified in a man aged 30 to 45 with acute or convalescent COVID-19. The material sequenced was peripheral blood. J is TRBJ2-3 and V is TRBV7-6; the match to TRBD1 covers 8 bases. CDR3 in amino acids: CASSQTGADTQYF. As DNA, the CDR3 is TGTGCCAGCAGCCAGACAGGGGCAGATACGCAGTATTTT.